Listed below are T cell receptor beta chains from one sample, sequenced in a study of blood T cell repertoires in COVID-19. The assay was immunoSEQ multiplex PCR, and TCRdb's table has in-frame clones only and misses some. The table shows about 280,000 clones, with more than 75% occurring only once. Sequencing was carried out using PBMCs or T cells enriched from blood (not recorded which). Receptors originate from an older woman in a cohort exposed to, infected with or recovered from COVID-19 (not recorded which). Both conserved end residues are part of each CDR3. Each record gives: clone size, V gene, J gene, D gene, CDR3 DNA, CDR3 protein. A D gene is named only where the DNA matches it firmly. Only some rows state a clone size, as once, few, many or a class for expanded clones.

>once|TRBV19|TRBJ2-6|.
TGTGCCAGTAGTATAGGGGGAGGATCTGGGGCCAACGTCCTGACTTTC
CASSIGGGSGANVLTF
>.|TRBV7-8|TRBJ2-7|.
TGTGCCAGCAGCTTGTCGGGAGTTCAGTACTTC
CASSLSGVQYF
>once|TRBV5-1|TRBJ2-1|.
TGCGCCAGCAGCTTAAACATTGAGCAGTTCTTC
CASSLNIEQFF
>once|TRBV7-8|TRBJ2-7|.
TGTGCCAGCAGCTTCGGGGACACCTCGACCTACGAGCAGTACTTC
CASSFGDTSTYEQYF
>.|TRBV28|TRBJ2-2|.
TGTGCCAGCAGCCACGGGAGACCCGGGGAGCTGTTTTTT
CASSHGRPGELFF
>few|TRBV28|TRBJ1-2|TRBD1
TGTGCCAGCAGGGGGACAGGGTTATATGGCTACACCTTC
CASRGTGLYGYTF
>.|TRBV5-4|TRBJ1-6|.
TGTGCCAGCAGCTTGGTTACAGGGTCTTATAATTCACCCCTCCACTTT
CASSLVTGSYNSPLHF
>.|TRBV28|TRBJ2-7|.
TGTGCCAGCAGTTTATCTGGCGGGCCGGATGTCCTCTACGAGCAGTACTTC
CASSLSGGPDVLYEQYF
>.|TRBV6-5|TRBJ1-3|TRBD1
TGTGCCAGCAGGAGGACAGGGGGCGCTGGAAACACCATATATTTT
CASRRTGGAGNTIYF
>.|TRBV24-1|TRBJ2-5|.
TGTGCCACCAGTCCGGCGGGGAGAAAGCAAGAGACCCAGTACTTC
CATSPAGRKQETQYF
>.|TRBV7-3|TRBJ2-5|.
TGTGCCAGCAGCCTCCCGGTGAGCGGGCCCCAAGAGACCCAGTACTTC
CASSLPVSGPQETQYF
>.|TRBV5-1|TRBJ1-1|TRBD1
TGCGCCAGCAGCCCCCTCCTCACAGGGGGCACTGAAGCTTTCTTT
CASSPLLTGGTEAFF
>.|TRBV7-9|TRBJ2-7|TRBD2
TGTGCCAGCAGTCTTACCGGGACTACCTACGAGCAGTACTTC
CASSLTGTTYEQYF
>.|TRBV18|TRBJ2-1|.
TGTGCCAGCTCACCACGGACAAGACAGGTGGGCAATGAGCAGTTCTTC
CASSPRTRQVGNEQFF
>.|TRBV7-9|TRBJ1-5|.
TGTGCCAGCAGCTTATCTTTGAATCAGCCCCAGCATTTT
CASSLSLNQPQHF
>.|TRBV5-6|TRBJ2-6|TRBD1
TGTGCCAGCAGCTCCCGGGACAGGGGTTTCCCTGGGGCCAACGTCCTGACTTTC
CASSSRDRGFPGANVLTF
>.|TRBV7-9|TRBJ2-1|TRBD2
TGTGCCAGCAGCGAAATTTGGACTAGCGGGAGTTGGGTCTTC
CASSEIWTSGSWVF
>.|TRBV5-4|TRBJ2-5|TRBD2
TGTGCCAGCAGCTTAAGGACTAGCGGGAGGGAGACCCAGTACTTC
CASSLRTSGRETQYF
>.|TRBV28|TRBJ2-7|TRBD2
TGTGCCAGCAGTTGGTCTAGCGGGATGGACTACGAGCAGTACTTC
CASSWSSGMDYEQYF
>.|TRBV5-1|TRBJ2-7|.
TGCGCCAGCAGCTCGACAGGGACTGGAGAGCAGTACTTC
CASSSTGTGEQYF
>.|TRBV28|TRBJ1-5|.
TGTGCCAGCAGATACCTGGACAGAACGCTACGGGGTGATCAGCCCCAGCATTTT
CASRYLDRTLRGDQPQHF
>.|TRBV7-9|TRBJ1-1|TRBD1
TGTGCCAGCAGCTCTACCCGGACAGGGCGGGACACTGAAGCTTTCTTT
CASSSTRTGRDTEAFF
>.|TRBV28|TRBJ1-6|.
TGTGCCAGTTGCAGGGTTGTTTTGTCACCCCTCCACTTT
CASCRVVLSPLHF
>.|TRBV7-6|TRBJ2-7|TRBD1
TGTGCCAGCACCCTAGGGGACAGTTCCTACGAGCAGTACTTC
CASTLGDSSYEQYF
>.|TRBV7-9|TRBJ1-6|TRBD1
TGTGCCACCCGGGACAGTGGGCGCTCCTATAATTCACCCCTCCACTTT
CATRDSGRSYNSPLHF